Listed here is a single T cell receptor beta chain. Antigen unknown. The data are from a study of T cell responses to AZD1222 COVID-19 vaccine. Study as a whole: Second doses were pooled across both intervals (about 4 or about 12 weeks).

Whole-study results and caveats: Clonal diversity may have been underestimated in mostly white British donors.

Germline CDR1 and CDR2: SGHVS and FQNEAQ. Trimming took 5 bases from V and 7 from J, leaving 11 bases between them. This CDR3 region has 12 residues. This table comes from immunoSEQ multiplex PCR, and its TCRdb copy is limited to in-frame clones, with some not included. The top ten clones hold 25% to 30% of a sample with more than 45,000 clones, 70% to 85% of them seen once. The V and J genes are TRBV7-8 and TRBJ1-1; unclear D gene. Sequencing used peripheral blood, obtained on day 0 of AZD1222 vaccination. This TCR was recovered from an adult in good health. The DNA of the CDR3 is TGTGCCAGCAGCCCTTTGAGCGATGAAGCTTTCTTT. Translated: CASSPLSDEAFF.